The subject of this entry is one TCR beta chain. Its antigen is not known. This sample is drawn from a study of cytomegalovirus exposure and HLA in healthy donors. Study outcomes and limitations: Analysis was carried out at a later point, and it linked a missense DCLRE1C variant to TCR beta V- and J-gene trimming. Roughly uniform sequencing depth across donors was assumed, possibly incorrectly.

The PCR ran on 60 Vbeta and 13 Jbeta primers. Authors' analysis steps: Later reanalysis found around 74 million unique TCR beta chains, around 9.9 million of them shared. Clones were sequenced by immunoSEQ multiplex PCR, and TCRdb holds only the in-frame ones, with some missing. V, J and clone size derive from that table, while D and trimming were established from the DNA sequence. The repertoire holds around 200,000 clones, with approximately 79% as singletons. There were likely unrecorded immune exposures, though donors were nominally healthy when sampled. CDR1 is MNHNY, CDR2 SVGAGI, per germline (reference sequence). Trimming shortened V by 4 bases and J by 0 bases, and 10 bases separated the two germline ends. The CDR3 is 15 residues long.

The chain employs TRBV6-6 and TRBJ2-1; a possible D gene is TRBD1 (5 bases). The TCR comes from a man between 18 and 29 years old in good health and CMV-seronegative. The sequenced sample consisted of PBMCs. CDR3 residues: CASSSLDSSYNEQFF. As DNA, the CDR3 is TGTGCCAGCAGTTCTCTCGACAGCTCCTACAATGAGCAGTTCTTC.